These 12 T cell receptor beta chains originate from one sample sequenced in a study of blood T cell repertoires in COVID-19. Method: immunoSEQ multiplex PCR; TCRdb's copy keeps in-frame clones and lacks some. The profile shows some 200,000 clones, approximately 85% of them singletons. Source material: peripheral blood. The receptors were gathered from a woman in her seventies with COVID-19, enrolled during active disease.

The chain carries TRBV6-5 and TRBJ2-7; 14 nucleotides agree with TRBD2. V shed 7 bases and J 3 bases; nucleotides not matched to a gene: 2. Germline CDR1 is MNHEY and CDR2 is SVGAGI. The CDR3 is made up of 14 amino acids. The chain's CDR3 is CASKGTSGSYEQYF. The DNA for the CDR3 is TGTGCCAGCAAGGGGACTAGCGGGAGCTACGAGCAGTACTTC.

V usage is TRBV25-1 and J usage is TRBJ1-1; no firm D call. The CDR3 runs to 13 residues. Germline CDR1 reads MGHDK; CDR2 reads SYGVNS. The CDR3 loop is CAWSEGEGTEAFF. The CDR3 bases are TGTGCGTGGTCTGAGGGAGAAGGGACTGAAGCTTTCTTT.

CDR3 nucleotide sequence: TGTGCCAGCAGCTTTGCAGCAGGTGAAGCTTTCTTT. This gives the protein CASSFAAGEAFF. The chain uses TRBV11-2 and TRBJ1-1; D gene uncertain. Trimming removed 3 bases at V and 7 bases at J, with 9 bases between. Per germline, CDR1 SGHAT and CDR2 FQNNGV. The length of the CDR3 is 12 residues. The whole variable domain, filled in from reference TRBV11-2 and TRBJ1-1, reads EAGVAQSPRYKIIEKRQSVAFWCNPISGHATLYWYQQILGQGPKLLIQFQNNGVVDDSQLPKDRFSAERLKGVDSTLKIQPAKLEDSAVYLCASSFAAGEAFFGQGTRLTVV.

This clone was picked up one time. The chain has TRBV7-2 and TRBJ2-7; 9 positions agree with TRBD2. Germline CDR1 is SGHTA and CDR2 is FQGNSA. The CDR3 loop spans 18 amino acids. V shed 2 bases and J 3 bases; nucleotides not matched to a gene: 14. CDR3 DNA: TGTGCCAGCAGCTTAACGGTGGGGGGTAGCGGGAGACTCTACGAGCAGTACTTC. It specifies CASSLTVGGSGRLYEQYF.

This clone was seen a handful of times. The chain links TRBV5-1 to TRBJ1-1; 9 bases are a match to TRBD1. The CDR3 covers 14 residues. Trimming took 6 bases from V and 4 from J; bases not matched to a gene: 7. Germline assignment: CDR1 SGHRS and CDR2 YFSETQ. Here the CDR3 DNA reads TGCGCCAGCAAACCGGGACAGGGTTTCACTGAAGCTTTCTTT. Amino acid sequence: CASKPGQGFTEAFF.

The V and J genes are TRBV6-5 and TRBJ1-2, with 7 bases matching TRBD1. This CDR3 region has 14 residues. Germline CDR1 MNHEY, CDR2 SVGAGI. V trimming: 6 bases; J trimming: 7 bases; junction bases outside the gene matches: 11. The CDR3 DNA sequence: TGTGCCAGCAGCGACAACGACAGGGATTCTGGCTACACCTTC. Amino acid sequence: CASSDNDRDSGYTF.

This chain connects TRBV7-8 to TRBJ2-1, with TRBD1 matching 7 bases. The CDR3 is 15 residues long. In germline, CDR1 is SGHVS, CDR2 FQNEAQ. V lost 4 bases, J lost 5 bases, and 8 bases stayed unmatched. The CDR3 here is CASSSTGAPNNEQFF. The CDR3 nucleotides are TGTGCCAGCAGCTCCACAGGGGCTCCCAACAATGAGCAGTTCTTC.

The chain is built from TRBV6-5 and TRBJ1-1; 7 nucleotides agree with TRBD1. The V segment lost 0 bases and the J segment 12 bases; nucleotides outside the gene matches: 7. The germline V gene encodes CDR1 MNHEY and CDR2 SVGAGI. CDR3 size: 13 residues. CDR3 coding DNA: TGTGCCAGCAGTTACTCTACCAGGGGGTCTCCTTTCTTT. This codes for CASSYSTRGSPFF.

The chain joins TRBV19 to TRBJ2-4, with 9 bases that match TRBD1. V lost 3 bases and J lost 7; bases outside the gene matches: 10. The CDR3 runs 16 residues. Germline assignment: CDR1 LNHDA and CDR2 SQIVND (reference sequence). The CDR3 loop reads CASSIPSQGATNIQYF. In DNA form, the CDR3 reads TGTGCCAGTAGTATCCCCTCACAGGGGGCTACGAACATTCAGTACTTC.

This clone has a single count. The V call is TRBV6-5, the J call TRBJ1-2; the match to TRBD1 covers 7 bases. From germline, CDR1 is MNHEY and CDR2 SVGAGI. J lost 7 bases, V lost 2 bases, and 13 bases had no gene match. CDR3 size: 16 residues. CDR3 sequence: CASSYGERQGNGGYTF. CDR3 bases: TGTGCCAGCAGTTACGGCGAAAGACAGGGTAACGGTGGCTACACCTTC.

This chain links TRBV6-5 with TRBJ1-2; 7 bases fit TRBD1. Trimming took 7 bases from V and 7 from J; bases not matched to a gene: 12. From germline, CDR1 is MNHEY and CDR2 SVGAGI. The CDR3 runs to 14 residues. Here the CDR3 reads CASTRDSNFGGYTF. DNA of the CDR3: TGTGCCAGCACCCGGGACAGTAATTTCGGTGGCTACACCTTC.

V usage is TRBV7-2 and J usage is TRBJ2-5; D remains unclear. The V end was cut by 8 bases, the J end by 4 bases, with 11 bases between. CDR3 size: 12 residues. Germline CDR1 is SGHTA and CDR2 is FQGNSA. The CDR3 DNA sequence: TGTGCCAGCCTGATATCCGGAGAGACCCAGTACTTC. Translating it yields CASLISGETQYF.